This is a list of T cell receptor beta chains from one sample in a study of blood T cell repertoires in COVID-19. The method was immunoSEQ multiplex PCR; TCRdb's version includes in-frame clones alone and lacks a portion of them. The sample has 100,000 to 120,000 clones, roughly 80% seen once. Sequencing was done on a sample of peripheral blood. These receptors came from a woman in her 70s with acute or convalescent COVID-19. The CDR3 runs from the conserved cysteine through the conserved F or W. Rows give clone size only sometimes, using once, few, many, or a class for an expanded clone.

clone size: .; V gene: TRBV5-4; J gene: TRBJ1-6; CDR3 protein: CASSRGGGTGITYNSPLHF
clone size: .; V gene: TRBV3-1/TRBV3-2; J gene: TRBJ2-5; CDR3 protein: CASSQGAGKETQYF
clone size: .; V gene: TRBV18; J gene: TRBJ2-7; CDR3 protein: CASSPLSPGLAVYEQYF
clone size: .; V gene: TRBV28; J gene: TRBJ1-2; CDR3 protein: CATGLDRGHYGYTF
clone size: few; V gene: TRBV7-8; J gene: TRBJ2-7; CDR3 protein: CASSQSLAGVYEQYF
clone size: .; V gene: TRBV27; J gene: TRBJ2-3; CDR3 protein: CASSPRTEAGWGSDTQYF
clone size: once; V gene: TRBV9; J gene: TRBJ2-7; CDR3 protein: CASSEQGDEQYF
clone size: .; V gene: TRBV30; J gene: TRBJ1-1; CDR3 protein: CAWGVGGTEAFF
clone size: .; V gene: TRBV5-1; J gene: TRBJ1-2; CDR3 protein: CASRLLDRNYGYTF
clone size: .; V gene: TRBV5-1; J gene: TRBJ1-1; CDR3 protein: CASRLGALNTEAFF
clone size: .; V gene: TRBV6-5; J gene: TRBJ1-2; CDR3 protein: CASSSGTGWYGYTF